This T cell receptor beta chain appears in the sequencing data of a study of cytomegalovirus exposure and HLA in healthy donors. Across the whole study: Across 350 to 500 genotyped donors, about 86% landed in the Caucasian-associated ancestry cluster. Whole-study findings and limits: In a later analysis, at a false discovery rate of 0.05, over 15,000 TCR beta sequences matched HLA alleles. V- and J-gene trimming of TCR beta was linked (in a later analysis) to a missense DCLRE1C variant. Confirmation in vitro established that a few CMV-associated chains were specific for CMV antigens.

In the PCR, 60 Vbeta and 13 Jbeta primers were used. This table comes from immunoSEQ multiplex PCR, and its TCRdb copy is limited to in-frame clones, with some not included. The sample contains some 150,000 clones, roughly 80% of which appear only once. J lost 5 bases, V lost 6 bases, and 3 bases had no gene match. The CDR3 runs 13 residues. CDR1 is ENHRY, CDR2 SYGVKD, per germline. Notes on this clone: What it binds is not known.

This receptor was taken from a woman between 18 and 29 years old in good health and CMV-seronegative. The V call is TRBV10-3, the J call TRBJ2-2; 7 bases line up with TRBD1. Sequenced: PBMCs. The DNA for the CDR3 is TGTGCCATCAGGCAGGGGGATACCGGGGAGCTGTTTTTT. Translated: CAIRQGDTGELFF.